A selection of T cell receptor beta chains follows, all from one sample in a study of T cell responses to AZD1222 COVID-19 vaccine. This table comes from immunoSEQ multiplex PCR, and its TCRdb copy is limited to in-frame clones, with some not included. The sample contains around 150,000 clones, more than 80% of which appear only once. Sequencing used peripheral blood, obtained 28 days after the second dose of the MenACWY control vaccine. These receptors came from an adult who received the MenACWY meningococcal vaccine as a control. The CDR3 runs from the conserved cysteine through the conserved F or W. The order of the fields is clone size, J gene, V gene, CDR3 length, D gene, CDR3 DNA, CDR3 protein. D genes are given only for firm matches. A row's size may be missing; if present it is once, few, many or a size class.

NA | TRBJ1-6 | TRBV11-2 | 13 | NA | TGTGCCAGCAGCTCACACGGAAATTCACCCCTCCACTTT | CASSSHGNSPLHF
few | TRBJ1-2 | TRBV2 | 15 | NA | TGTGCCAGCAGTGAAGAACAGACGGGCTACTATGGCTACACCTTC | CASSEEQTGYYGYTF
NA | TRBJ2-7 | TRBV9 | 15 | TRBD2 | TGTGCCAGCAGCGCCGGGACTAGCGGAATCTACGAGCAGTACTTC | CASSAGTSGIYEQYF
NA | TRBJ1-6 | TRBV20-1 | 11 | NA | TGCAGTGCTAGAGGGTACACCTATTTACACTTT | CSARGYTYLHF
NA | TRBJ2-2 | TRBV27 | 15 | TRBD2 | TGTGCCCCTCCGGGGGCGGGGGGGCCTTGCGGGGAGCTGTTTTTT | CAPPGAGGPCGELFF
NA | TRBJ2-7 | TRBV6-5 | 15 | NA | TGTGCCAGCAGTTCCGTGGGCAGAGCGAGCTACGAGCAGTACTTC | CASSSVGRASYEQYF
NA | TRBJ2-7 | TRBV29-1 | 13 | NA | TGCAGCGTTGTCGTCCAGGCCCAGGGGGAGCAGTACTTC | CSVVVQAQGEQYF
NA | TRBJ2-3 | TRBV10-3 | 13 | NA | TGTGCCATCAGTGAAAACTCACCAGATACGCAGTATTTT | CAISENSPDTQYF
NA | TRBJ1-4 | TRBV6-2/TRBV6-3 | 15 | NA | TGTGCCAGCAGTTACGGTGGGTCTCGCCTTGAAAAACTGTTTTTT | CASSYGGSRLEKLFF
NA | TRBJ1-6 | TRBV7-8 | 14 | TRBD1 | TGTGCCAGCAGGATACAGGGGGTTAATTCACCCCTCCACTTT | CASRIQGVNSPLHF
NA | TRBJ2-5 | TRBV7-2 | 15 | TRBD2 | TGTGCCAGCAGCGCGACTAGCGGGGGGTACGAGACCCAGTACTTC | CASSATSGGYETQYF
NA | TRBJ1-6 | TRBV9 | 20 | TRBD1 | TGTGCCAGCAGCGCCGAGGGGACAGGGGGCTTTAGCTCCTATAATTCACCCCTCCACTTT | CASSAEGTGGFSSYNSPLHF
NA | TRBJ1-1 | TRBV9 | 14 | NA | TGTGCCAGCAGCCCGCGTTGGGGGCTAACTGAAGCTTTCTTT | CASSPRWGLTEAFF
NA | TRBJ2-1 | TRBV13 | 16 | TRBD2 | TGTGCCAGCAGCTTAAGTGTAGCGGGAGGGTTTAATGAGCAGTTCTTC | CASSLSVAGGFNEQFF
once | TRBJ2-1 | TRBV19 | 13 | NA | TGTGCCAGTAGTATGGTTCCACTCCGGGAGCAGTTCTTC | CASSMVPLREQFF
NA | TRBJ2-4 | TRBV24-1 | 14 | NA | TGTGCCACTCGACAGGGAGGTTCGAAAAACATTCAGTACTTC | CATRQGGSKNIQYF
NA | TRBJ2-3 | TRBV29-1 | 14 | NA | TGCAGCGATCGGGCTAGCTCTTTCACAGATACGCAGTATTTT | CSDRASSFTDTQYF
NA | TRBJ2-7 | TRBV27 | 13 | NA | TGTGCCACCCGGACGGGTACTTCCTACGAGCAGTACTTC | CATRTGTSYEQYF
NA | TRBJ2-1 | TRBV2 | 14 | TRBD2 | TGTGCCAGCAAAACTAGCGGGGCCTACAATGAGCAGTTCTTC | CASKTSGAYNEQFF
NA | TRBJ2-7 | TRBV27 | 14 | NA | TGTGCCAGCAGCAGACTAGGGGGTTACTACGAGCAGTACTTC | CASSRLGGYYEQYF
NA | TRBJ2-2 | TRBV6-4 | 14 | NA | TGTGCCAGCAGTGAACTACAGGGTACCGGGGAGCTGTTTTTT | CASSELQGTGELFF
NA | TRBJ2-5 | TRBV6-2/TRBV6-3 | 14 | NA | TGTGCCAGCAGTTACAGGGGGGGGCGAGAGACCCAGTACTTC | CASSYRGGRETQYF
NA | TRBJ2-3 | TRBV11-3 | 14 | TRBD2 | TGTGCCAGCAGCTTAGGGCGGGAGATAGATACGCAGTATTTT | CASSLGREIDTQYF
NA | TRBJ1-1 | TRBV12-3/TRBV12-4 | 12 | NA | TGTGCCAGCAGTTTATCATCATCTGAAGCTTTCTTT | CASSLSSSEAFF
NA | TRBJ1-1 | TRBV18 | 14 | TRBD1 | TGTGCCAGCTCAAAGGACAGGGGTGACACTGAAGCTTTCTTT | CASSKDRGDTEAFF
NA | TRBJ2-1 | TRBV28 | 17 | NA | TGTGCCAGCAGTTTATCCCCTACTGGCAGCTCCTACAATGAGCAGTTCTTC | CASSLSPTGSSYNEQFF
NA | TRBJ2-1 | TRBV11-1 | 14 | TRBD1 | TGTGCCAGCAGCCTCAGGGGGCTGGGTAATGAGCAGTTCTTC | CASSLRGLGNEQFF
NA | TRBJ1-1 | TRBV30 | 13 | NA | TGTGCCTGGAGTGGTGGCAGTTCCACTGAAGCTTTCTTT | CAWSGGSSTEAFF
NA | TRBJ1-2 | TRBV5-4 | 12 | NA | TGTGCCAGCAGCGTACAGGGCGGTGGCTACACCTTC | CASSVQGGGYTF